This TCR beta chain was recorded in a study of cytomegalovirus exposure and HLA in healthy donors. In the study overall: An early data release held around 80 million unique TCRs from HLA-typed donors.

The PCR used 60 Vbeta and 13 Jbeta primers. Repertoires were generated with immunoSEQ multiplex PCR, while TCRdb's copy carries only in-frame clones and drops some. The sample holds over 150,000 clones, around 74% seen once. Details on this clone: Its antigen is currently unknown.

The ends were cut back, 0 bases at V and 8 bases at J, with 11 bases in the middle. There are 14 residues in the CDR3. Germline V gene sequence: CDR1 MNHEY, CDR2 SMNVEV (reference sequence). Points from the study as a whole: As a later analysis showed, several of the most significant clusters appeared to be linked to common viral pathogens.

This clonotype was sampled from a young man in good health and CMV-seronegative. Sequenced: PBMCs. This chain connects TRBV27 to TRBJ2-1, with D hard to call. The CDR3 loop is CASSLSTSLHEQFF. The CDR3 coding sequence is TGTGCCAGCAGTTTATCGACTTCGTTGCATGAGCAGTTCTTC.